This TCR beta chain was observed in a study of blood T cell repertoires in COVID-19. Study context: The samples span acute and convalescent COVID-19 from the United States, Italy and Spain. Sources were T cells, B-cell-depleted T cells, or PBMCs; the material itself was cDNA or gDNA.

V shed 3 bases and J 5 bases; nucleotides not matched to a gene: 1. The CDR3 loop spans 14 amino acids. Per the germline V gene, CDR1 is LGHDT and CDR2 is YNNKEL (reference sequence). In the original processing: Estimation of nucleated cell counts was performed using reference gene primer amplification. Profiling relied on immunoSEQ multiplex PCR, and the TCRdb table lists in-frame clones only, not all of them. The D gene and trimming were derived from the DNA, and the V and J assignments and clone size from that table. The repertoire holds 95,000 to 110,000 clones, with almost 85% as singletons. The chain recombines TRBV3-1 (or the pseudogene TRBV3-2) with TRBJ2-3; 11 nucleotides align to TRBD2. The sequence came from a human donor in a cohort sampled during active COVID-19. Sequenced sample: peripheral blood. The CDR3 is CASSHGLAGDTQYF. CDR3 coding DNA: TGTGCCAGCAGCCACGGACTAGCGGGAGATACGCAGTATTTT.